The sequence of this TCR beta chain was determined in a study of CD8+ T cells in alopecia areata. Details on this clone: Its antigen is still unknown.

Patients with alopecia areata provided lesional scalp punch biopsies as well as peripheral blood. V was clipped by 3 bases and J by 4 bases, with 10 bases between them. The CDR3 is made up of 15 amino acids. Germline lookup yields CDR1 SGHTA and CDR2 FQGNSA. Sequencing used cDNA as its template, made by extracting RNA and reverse transcribing it. Here immunoSEQ multiplex PCR was the method, and the copy in TCRdb shows in-frame clones only, minus some. In the table there are around 140,000 clones, approximately 49% of which are singletons. Study-wide points: TCR sharing across patients was less clear than in mice, possibly HLA-related. Greater clonality was observed in lesional scalp samples, especially alopecia totalis/universalis, versus normal scalp. There were also resident alphabeta T cells of normal skin sequenced in scalp samples.

The chain has TRBV7-2 and TRBJ2-6; D ambiguous. The receptor was isolated from a human donor with alopecia areata. The sample consisted of CD4+ T cells sorted from blood, taken at week 0. CDR3 DNA sequence: TGTGCCAGCAGCTTGCTATTGGGAGGGGCCAACGTCCTGACTTTC. This translates into CASSLLLGGANVLTF.